The 9 T cell receptor beta chains in this list originate from one sample, sequenced in a study of blood T cell repertoires in COVID-19. The repertoire was sequenced with immunoSEQ multiplex PCR; TCRdb's copy has only in-frame clones and lacks some. Of approximately 250,000 clones in the sample, approximately 90% are singletons; the top ten hold about 4%. Input material: PBMCs or T cells enriched from blood (not recorded which). The receptors shown here come from a woman aged 25 to 39 with acute COVID-19.

The chain recombines TRBV28 with TRBJ1-1; D not resolved. This CDR3 contains 15 residues. Germline CDR1 and CDR2: MDHEN and SYDVKM. The V gene lost 2 bases and the J gene lost 1 base, with 11 bases spanning the gap. For the CDR3, the DNA is TGTGCCAGCAGTTTAGTAGCCGGCCGGAACACTGAAGCTTTCTTT. Translated: CASSLVAGRNTEAFF.

V gene TRBV6-6 combines with J gene TRBJ2-7; D may be TRBD2 (5 bases). Germline V lookup: CDR1 MNHNY, CDR2 SVGAGI (reference sequence). The CDR3 is 14 amino acids. The V end was cut by 5 bases, the J end by 6 bases, with 17 bases between. The CDR3 sequence: CASSPLGDFGEQYF. For the CDR3, the DNA is TGTGCCAGCAGTCCCCTCGGGGATTTCGGCGAGCAGTACTTC.

This clone was counted once. The genes are TRBV5-1 and TRBJ2-5; 13 nucleotides agree with TRBD2. V shed 5 bases, J shed 0 bases, and the junction held 10 bases outside the gene matches. Germline lookup yields CDR1 SGHRS and CDR2 YFSETQ. This CDR3 is 18 amino acids long. The CDR3 DNA reads as TGCGCCAGCAGTGGAACGGGACTAGCGGGACAGTACCAAGAGACCCAGTACTTC. As protein: CASSGTGLAGQYQETQYF.

The genes are TRBV27 and TRBJ2-7; 8 bases line up with TRBD1. V lost 2 bases, J lost 0 bases, and 3 bases stayed unmatched. Per germline, CDR1 MNHEY and CDR2 SMNVEV (reference sequence). The length of the CDR3 is 15 residues. This CDR3 reads CASSLVDRVSYEQYF. In DNA, the CDR3 is TGTGCCAGCAGTTTAGTGGACAGGGTCTCCTACGAGCAGTACTTC.

The chain has TRBV7-2 and TRBJ2-7; D might be TRBD1 (6 bases). Deletions cut 5 bases from V and 6 bases from J, with 11 bases between. The CDR3 spans 12 residues. CDR1 and CDR2 (germline): SGHTA, FQGNSA. CDR3 region: CASSPGVSEQYF. The CDR3 DNA sequence: TGTGCCAGCAGCCCAGGGGTTAGCGAGCAGTACTTC. The entire variable domain, with the rest obtained from reference TRBV7-2 and TRBJ2-7, is as follows: GAGVSQSPSNKVTEKGKDVELRCDPISGHTALYWYRQSLGQGLEFLIYFQGNSAPDKSGLPSDRFSAERTGGSVSTLTIQRTQQEDSAVYLCASSPGVSEQYFGPGTRLTVT.

The V call is TRBV19, the J call TRBJ1-1; tentatively, D is TRBD1 (6 bases). The CDR3 is 12 amino acids. V lost 9 bases to trimming and J lost 6 bases, with 14 bases between them. Germline loops: CDR1 LNHDA, CDR2 SQIVND (reference sequence). The CDR3 coding sequence is TGTGCCAGCAGGGGAGTGGCCGCTGAAGCTTTCTTT. This encodes CASRGVAAEAFF. Full variable domain (outside the CDR3, taken from reference TRBV19 and TRBJ1-1): DGGITQSPKYLFRKEGQNVTLSCEQNLNHDAMYWYRQDPGQGLRLIYYSQIVNDFQKGDIAEGYSVSREKKESFPLTVTSAQKNPTAFYLCASRGVAAEAFFGQGTRLTVV.

The chain carries TRBV21-1 and TRBJ1-3; TRBD1, the D gene given by the table, was not confirmed from the DNA. TRBV21-1 is a recognized pseudogene. The length of the CDR3 is 14 residues. CDR3 sequence (DNA): TGTGCCAGCAGCAAAGGGGACAGGGGAAACACCATATATTTT. This sequence encodes CASSKGDRGNTIYF.

DNA for the CDR3: TGTGCCTGGAGTCCCCGGACTAGCGGGAGAACCGGGGAGCTGTTTTTT. Amino acids: CAWSPRTSGRTGELFF. This chain connects TRBV30 to TRBJ2-2; 13 positions agree with TRBD2. V lost 2 bases to trimming and J lost 5 bases; unmatched junction nucleotides: 5. The V gene's germline CDR1 is GTSNPN and CDR2 SVGIG (reference sequence). This CDR3 has 16 residues.

This chain uses TRBV9 with TRBJ1-4, with 7 positions matching TRBD1. The J segment lost 2 bases and the V segment lost 0 bases, leaving 4 bases of the junction unmatched. The CDR3 totals 16 residues. Germline assignment: CDR1 SGDLS and CDR2 YYNGEE. CDR3 in amino acids: CASSVAGGFTNEKLFF. The DNA for the CDR3 is TGTGCCAGCAGCGTAGCAGGGGGGTTCACTAATGAAAAACTGTTTTTT.